A single sample is the source of the 4 T cell receptor beta chains below, sequenced in a study of blood T cells in healthy people across ages. A second PCR of roughly 7 to 11 cycles used a sample-barcoded 5' primer and a J-beta primer mix. One entry per CDR3 protein, called by TCRdb with MiXCR from the 5' RACE reads. The table lists under 950,000 distinct CDR3 sequences, about a fifth of them singletons, with 22% in the top ten. Source material: blood. These receptor sequences come from a man aged 65-85 years in good health.

This clonotype has more than one count but fewer than ten. V usage is TRBV7-2 and J usage is TRBJ2-5, with D possibly TRBD2 on 6 matching bases. V was trimmed by 2 bases and J by 0 bases, leaving 10 bases between them. CDR1 SGHTA and CDR2 FQGNSA come from the germline V gene. The CDR3 has 15 amino acids. The CDR3 sequence is CASSLIGGYQETQYF. For the CDR3, the DNA is TGTGCCAGCAGCTTAATTGGGGGGTACCAAGAGACCCAGTACTTC.

This clonotype turned up a few times. The chain links TRBV29-1 to TRBJ1-5; D is undetermined. Germline V CDR1 and CDR2: SQVTM, ANQGSEA. The CDR3 runs to 14 residues. V was pared by 6 bases and J by 2 bases, with 14 bases between. CDR3 residues: CSVQDGWGNQPQHF. CDR3 DNA sequence: TGCAGCGTACAAGACGGGTGGGGCAATCAGCCCCAGCATTTT.

The table lists this clonotype with many counts. This chain links TRBV29-1 with TRBJ2-1, with 9 bases that match TRBD2. There are 14 residues in the CDR3. Unmatched junction bases numbered 12, after V lost 8 bases and J lost 7 bases. Germline CDR1 is SQVTM and CDR2 is ANQGSEA. This CDR3 is CSCGAGGLRNEQFF. The CDR3 DNA follows: TGCAGCTGCGGGGCGGGGGGGCTCAGGAATGAGCAGTTCTTC.

The CDR3 DNA sequence: TGTGCCAGCAGCTACGGGACAGGGGGTAATGAGCAGTTCTTC. Translated, it gives CASSYGTGGNEQFF. The chain employs TRBV7-2 and TRBJ2-7, with 11 bases aligning to TRBD1. The J call could be wrong; TRBJ2-1 is a better fit for the DNA end. Germline values: CDR1 SGHTA, CDR2 FQGNSA. This CDR3 spans 14 amino acids.